The clone carrying this TCR beta chain was observed many times. The germline CDR1 and CDR2 sequences are SGHTA and FQGTGA. Between the trimmed V and J ends, which lost 5 bases and 1 base, there was a span of 11 bases. The CDR3 loop spans 14 amino acids. This entry belongs to a study of T cells in Graves' hyperthyroidism and ophthalmopathy. There were TCR beta CDR3 regions amplified from RNA transcripts. HTBI primers were used for first-round RT-PCR of the TCR CDR3. Each CDR3 protein gets one entry after TCRdb re-called the multiplex PCR reads with MiXCR. This sample carries under 350,000 distinct CDR3 sequences, 25% of them seen once, and the ten largest clones take 20% to 30%.

This chain connects TRBV7-3 to TRBJ1-1; D unclear. The sequenced material came from blood. The TCR comes from a man aged 35-49 years with Graves' hyperthyroidism that later progressed to Graves' ophthalmopathy. For the CDR3, the DNA is TGTGCCAGCAGCAGTCACGCGGGGAACACTGAAGCTTTCTTT. Its protein product is CASSSHAGNTEAFF.